This T cell receptor beta chain was sequenced in a study of blood T cell repertoires in COVID-19. Clones were read by immunoSEQ multiplex PCR, and TCRdb kept only the in-frame ones, dropping some. The sample includes approximately 210,000 clones, about four fifths of them seen just once. Germline assignment: CDR1 LGHNA and CDR2 YSLEER. The CDR3 runs to 14 residues. V dropped 0 bases and J dropped 8; count of bases not matched to a gene: 2. The sequence was collected from a woman between 50 and 59 years old with acute COVID-19. Sequences were obtained from PBMCs or T cells enriched from blood (not recorded which). The rearrangement joins TRBV4-3 to TRBJ2-2; 8 bases line up with TRBD1. The CDR3 DNA follows: TGCGCCAGCAGCCAAGACAGGGGGCGGGGGGAGCTGTTTTTT. This encodes CASSQDRGRGELFF.